The 2 T cell receptor beta chains below all came from one sample that was sequenced in a study of graft-versus-host responses after intestinal transplantation. Generated by immunoSEQ multiplex PCR, the TCRdb table keeps only in-frame clones and is missing some. Of fewer than 55,000 clones in the sample, about 95% were seen once. Their target antigens are unknown. This specimen consisted of unstimulated CD8+ T cells sorted from spleen or lymph node cells, obtained before transplant. These receptor sequences come from a human donor who was the organ donor for an intestinal transplant.

The chain uses TRBV28 and TRBJ1-4; tentative D call: TRBD1 (5 bases). V was clipped by 8 bases and J by 7 bases, with 11 bases between them. This CDR3 region has 12 residues. Per the germline V gene, CDR1 is MDHEN and CDR2 is SYDVKM. CDR3 region: CASGRGGEKLFF. The CDR3 nucleotides are TGTGCCAGCGGTCGCGGGGGTGAAAAACTGTTTTTT.

This clone was observed a few times. This chain links TRBV6-5 with TRBJ1-1, with TRBD1 identical over 7 bases. V shed 8 bases, J shed 4 bases, and the junction held 4 bases outside the gene matches. The CDR3 sequence is 12 residues long. Germline CDR1 and CDR2: MNHEY and SVGAGI. CDR3 sequence reads: CASEGGGTEAFF. CDR3 nucleotides: TGTGCCAGCGAAGGGGGCGGCACTGAAGCTTTCTTT.